These T cell receptor beta chains were read from a single sample in a study of response to subunit inactivated influenza vaccine. TCRdb processed the RT-PCR reads anew with MiXCR; each CDR3 protein has one entry. The table lists 540,000 or so distinct CDR3 sequences, 10% to 15% of them singletons. Sequenced here: PBMCs from blood, sampled about 40 days after vaccination. The receptors derive from a man aged 45-65 years who received an inactivated influenza vaccine. The CDR3 runs from the conserved cysteine through the conserved F or W. The D gene is left open where the match is weak. Some rows mark clone size as missing; the rest say once, few, many or name a class of expanded clone.

d_call,v_call,j_call,clone_size,cdr3_nt,cdr3_aa
NA,TRBV12-2,TRBJ2-7,few,TGTGCAAGTCGCTTAGTTCCAGGCCGCCACTACGAGCAGTACTTC,CASRLVPGRHYEQYF
NA,TRBV10-2,TRBJ2-1,NA,TGCGCCAGCAACGACGGGTTTGGTGAGCAGTTCTTC,CASNDGFGEQFF
TRBD1,TRBV6-5,TRBJ1-1,many,TGTGCCAGCAGTTCCCCGACAGGGGGCACTGAAGCTTTCTTT,CASSSPTGGTEAFF
NA,TRBV5-1,TRBJ2-4,NA,TGCGCCAGCAGCTTGGGTCGTCTCCCAGCCAAAAACATTCAGTACTTC,CASSLGRLPAKNIQYF
NA,TRBV12-3/TRBV12-4,TRBJ1-5,many,TGTGCCAGCAGTTTAGATAGGGGTCAGCCCCAGCATTTT,CASSLDRGQPQHF
NA,TRBV20-1,TRBJ2-7,many,TGCAGTGCTAGAGAGGAATCTCGAGAGCAGTACTTC,CSAREESREQYF
TRBD1,TRBV9,TRBJ2-7,NA,TGTGCCAGCAGCGCCGCCGGGACAGGGGGCCACGAGCAGTACTTC,CASSAAGTGGHEQYF
NA,TRBV6-2/TRBV6-3,TRBJ2-7,NA,TGTGCCAGCAGTGAGCGGGCCGAGCAGTACTTC,CASSERAEQYF
NA,TRBV25-1,TRBJ1-6,few,TGTGCCAGCAGTGAAGACATGATTCTCCACTTT,CASSEDMILHF
TRBD1,TRBV20-1,TRBJ2-7,few,TGCAGCCCGGGACAGGGTATCTCCTACGAGCAGTACTTC,CSPGQGISYEQYF
NA,TRBV20-1,TRBJ1-1,many,TGCAGTCCCGGCCGCGGGAACACTGAAGCTTTCTTT,CSPGRGNTEAFF
TRBD1,TRBV12-3/TRBV12-4,TRBJ1-5,many,TGTGCCAGCAGTCGGGGACAGGGAAATCAGCCCCAGCATTTT,CASSRGQGNQPQHF
NA,TRBV18,TRBJ2-2,NA,TGTGCCAGCTCACCATTTAACGCGAACACCGGGGAGCTGTTTTTT,CASSPFNANTGELFF
NA,TRBV7-9,TRBJ1-2,NA,TGTGCCAGCAGTTTTGAAAGCAGCGGCTACACCTTC,CASSFESSGYTF
NA,TRBV6-1,TRBJ2-1,few,TGTGCCAGCGGTCTGGGGGGCATGGTCAGTGAGCAGTTCTTC,CASGLGGMVSEQFF
NA,TRBV5-1,TRBJ2-3,few,TGCGCCAGCAGCTTTGGGCAGCACACAGATACGCAGTATTTT,CASSFGQHTDTQYF
TRBD1,TRBV20-1,TRBJ1-5,NA,TGCAGTGCTGTGGGACAGGGTGGTCAGCCCCAGCATTTT,CSAVGQGGQPQHF
NA,TRBV20-1,TRBJ2-1,many,TGCAGTGCTGAGGGCCAGCGGACCGTTACTCTTGTTGAGCAGTTCTTC,CSAEGQRTVTLVEQFF
TRBD2,TRBV4-3,TRBJ2-1,NA,TGCGCCAGCAGCCATGGGACTAGCGGGAGCCTTAATCCGGGGCAGTTCTTC,CASSHGTSGSLNPGQFF
TRBD2,TRBV4-3,TRBJ2-5,NA,TGCGCCAGCAGCCAAGATCTAAGCGGGGAGTACCAAGAGACCCAGTACTTC,CASSQDLSGEYQETQYF
NA,TRBV6-1,TRBJ2-6,NA,TGTGCCACCCTCGTGTGGGGGTCTGGGGCCAACGTCCTGACTTTC,CATLVWGSGANVLTF
TRBD1,TRBV7-2,TRBJ2-7,few,TGTGCCAGCAGCTTAGTTACAGGGGTAAACGACGAGCAGTACTTC,CASSLVTGVNDEQYF
TRBD1,TRBV20-1,TRBJ1-2,many,TGCAGTGCTTGGGGGGACAGAACTAACTATGGCTACACCTTC,CSAWGDRTNYGYTF